This is a list of T cell receptor beta chains from one sample in a study of Graves' ophthalmopathy and Graves' hyperthyroidism. TCRdb recomputed calls from the multiplex PCR reads with MiXCR, one row per CDR3 protein. This table has about 240,000 distinct CDR3 sequences, 45% to 55% appearing once. Specimen: peripheral blood. These receptors all come from an adult man with Graves' ophthalmopathy. Both conserved end residues are part of each CDR3. The order of the fields is D gene, clone size, J gene, V gene, CDR3 DNA, CDR3 protein. A D gene is named only where the DNA matches it firmly. Only part of the rows carry a size: once, few, many, or a class if the clone is expanded.

>-|-|TRBJ2-5|TRBV12-3/TRBV12-4
TGTGCTAGTGGTTTGTCGGAGAGGCCCCAGTACTTC
CASGLSERPQYF
>TRBD1|few|TRBJ1-4|TRBV19
TGTGCCAGTAGAGACAGGGGGTCTGGAAAACTGTTTTTT
CASRDRGSGKLFF
>-|few|TRBJ1-1|TRBV7-8
TGTGCCAGCAGCTTAGCATTGTGGGAGAGGACTGAAGCTTTCTTT
CASSLALWERTEAFF
>-|few|TRBJ2-5|TRBV13
TGTGCCAGCAGCCAAGGGTCGGACTCCCAAGAGACCCAGTACTTC
CASSQGSDSQETQYF
>-|-|TRBJ2-5|TRBV5-1
TGCGCCAGCAGCCCACGAGGGGAGTCCCAGTACTTC
CASSPRGESQYF
>-|-|TRBJ2-7|TRBV20-1
TGCAGTGCGACGGATGGGGGGCGAAAATCCTACGAGCAGTACTTC
CSATDGGRKSYEQYF
>-|-|TRBJ1-6|TRBV9
TGTGCCAGCAGCGCCGAAGGAGGGGCTTTCTCACCCCTCCACTTT
CASSAEGGAFSPLHF
>-|-|TRBJ1-6|TRBV9
TGTGCCAGCAGCGCCGGGACGGGCTCCTATAATTCACCCCTCCACTTT
CASSAGTGSYNSPLHF
>TRBD1|-|TRBJ1-4|TRBV7-2
TGTGCCAGCAGCTTTGGGACAGGGGGCAATGAAAAACTGTTTTTT
CASSFGTGGNEKLFF
>-|-|TRBJ1-1|TRBV30
TGTGCCTGGGTGGGGGGAGAGAACACTGAAGCTTTCTTT
CAWVGGENTEAFF
>TRBD1|few|TRBJ1-2|TRBV12-3/TRBV12-4
TGTGCTAGCAGTCTTACCGGGACAGGGTTAAACTATGGCTACACCTTC
CASSLTGTGLNYGYTF
>TRBD1|-|TRBJ1-6|TRBV7-6
TGTGCCAGCAGCCGGACAGGGGTTTGTTCACCCCTCCACTTT
CASSRTGVCSPLHF
>TRBD1|few|TRBJ2-7|TRBV12-3/TRBV12-4
TGTGCCAGCAGTTCGGAACAGGGGTTTGAGCAGTACTTC
CASSSEQGFEQYF
>-|many|TRBJ1-5|TRBV6-5
TGTGCCAGCCGTCGGTCGGGGAGGAATCAGCCCCAGCATTTT
CASRRSGRNQPQHF
>-|-|TRBJ1-1|TRBV29-1
TGCAGCGTTACAGGATACGGTTTCACTGAAGCTTTCTTT
CSVTGYGFTEAFF
>TRBD2|-|TRBJ2-7|TRBV3-1
TGTGCCAGCAGTCCTATAGCGGGGGAGCAGTACTTC
CASSPIAGEQYF
>TRBD1|many|TRBJ1-2|TRBV19
TGTGCCAGTAGTGACAGGGGTGATGGCTACACCTTC
CASSDRGDGYTF
>-|-|TRBJ1-1|TRBV12-3/TRBV12-4
TGTGCTAGTGGTTCCCCCTACACTGAAGCTTTCTTT
CASGSPYTEAFF
>-|many|TRBJ1-6|TRBV20-1
TGCAGTGCTAGAGACGGTACAGGGTATTCACCCCTCCACTTT
CSARDGTGYSPLHF
>-|-|TRBJ1-4|TRBV5-5
TGTGCCAGCAGCTTGCAGCGCACTAATGAAAAACTGTTTTTT
CASSLQRTNEKLFF
>TRBD1|few|TRBJ2-2|TRBV19
TGTGCCAGCCGGTCGGGCAGGGGGAGAATCACCGGGGAGCTGTTTTTT
CASRSGRGRITGELFF
>-|-|TRBJ1-6|TRBV5-1
TGCGCCAGCAGCTTGGGGGACACTCTTCCACCCCTCCACTTT
CASSLGDTLPPLHF
>-|-|TRBJ2-7|TRBV12-5
TGTGCTAGTGGTACAGGCGAGCAGTACTTC
CASGTGEQYF
>-|-|TRBJ1-6|TRBV9
TGTGCCAGCAGCCCCCGGGGGAGCTCACCCCTCCACTTT
CASSPRGSSPLHF
>TRBD1|few|TRBJ1-5|TRBV20-1
TGCAGTGCTAGAGCCTTTCAGGGACAGGGGGCTATCAATCAGCCCCAGCATTTT
CSARAFQGQGAINQPQHF
>-|few|TRBJ1-1|TRBV19
TGTGCCAGTAGTATAGCTAGGACAGCAATGAACACTGAAGCTTTCTTT
CASSIARTAMNTEAFF
>TRBD2|-|TRBJ2-7|TRBV2
TGTGCCAGCAGTTACAGACTAGCGGGAGACTACGAGCAGTACTTC
CASSYRLAGDYEQYF
>TRBD2|-|TRBJ2-7|TRBV4-1
TGCGCCAGCAGCTACTTTTCCGAAGGGAGGGCCGCCTACGAGCAGTACTTC
CASSYFSEGRAAYEQYF
>-|many|TRBJ2-5|TRBV10-3
TGTGCCATCAGTGCCCGGACAGCGTACCAAGAGACCCAGTACTTC
CAISARTAYQETQYF
>-|-|TRBJ1-5|TRBV12-3/TRBV12-4
TGTGCCAGCAGCCCGGGACCGATCAATCAGCCCCAACATTTT
CASSPGPINQPQHF
>-|-|TRBJ1-1|TRBV4-3
TGCGCCAGCAGCCAAGATCCCAGAATAAGGGGGAACACTGAAGCTTTCTTT
CASSQDPRIRGNTEAFF
>-|-|TRBJ2-7|TRBV28
TGCGCCAGCAGCCAAGCCGGGACGTTAACCTACGAGCAGTACTTC
CASSQAGTLTYEQYF
>-|few|TRBJ1-2|TRBV24-1
TGTGCCACCAGTGATAGGACAGCCTATGGCTACACCTTC
CATSDRTAYGYTF
>-|-|TRBJ1-6|TRBV11-1
TGTGCCAGCAGGTCCACCGACCCCGTAGGATCGCCCCTCCACTTT
CASRSTDPVGSPLHF
>-|-|TRBJ1-1|TRBV7-9
TGTGCCGGCAGACCTTCAGGGTTGACCACTGAAGCTTTCTTT
CAGRPSGLTTEAFF
>-|-|TRBJ2-5|TRBV6-5
TGTGCCAGCAGTCCCGGGAAAGGAGAGACCCAGTACTTC
CASSPGKGETQYF
>TRBD1|-|TRBJ2-7|TRBV7-9
TGTGCCAGCAGCTCGCCAGGTGACAGGGGGCAATACGAGCAGTACTTC
CASSSPGDRGQYEQYF
>TRBD1|-|TRBJ1-5|TRBV12-3/TRBV12-4
TGTGCCAGCAGTTTAGCGACGGACAGGGGGCCTGGGGATCAGCCCCAGCATTTT
CASSLATDRGPGDQPQHF
>-|few|TRBJ2-7|TRBV20-1
TGCAGTGCCGAGAGGCGGGACTACGAGCAGTACTTC
CSAERRDYEQYF
>TRBD1|-|TRBJ2-5|TRBV7-8
TGTGCCAGCAGCAAAGACAGGGGGCGAGAGACCCAGTACTTC
CASSKDRGRETQYF
>-|-|TRBJ1-6|TRBV5-8
TGCGCCAGCAGCTTGTTAGTCGGCGGTACACCCCTCCACTTT
CASSLLVGGTPLHF
>-|-|TRBJ2-6|TRBV5-5
TGTGCCAGCAGCTCGGAGGGGACCGGGGCCAACGTCCTGACTTTC
CASSSEGTGANVLTF
>TRBD1|-|TRBJ1-2|TRBV20-1
TGCAGTGCTAGAGTTCTGGGACAGGGGGACTATGCCTACACCTTC
CSARVLGQGDYAYTF
>-|few|TRBJ1-6|TRBV12-5
TGTGCCAGCAGTTTGTGGGACCCCACCGATAATTCACCCCTCCACTTT
CASSLWDPTDNSPLHF
>TRBD1|-|TRBJ1-6|TRBV4-2
TGTGCCAGCAGCCGCATAGACAGGGACGATAATTCACCCCTCCACTTT
CASSRIDRDDNSPLHF
>-|-|TRBJ1-5|TRBV4-1
TGCGCCAGCAGCCAAGAGGGAGTCAATCAGCCCCAGCATTTT
CASSQEGVNQPQHF